Here is one T cell receptor beta chain with its context. The antigen is undetermined. At one end, the junction sequence differs from germline, possibly due to a read error. A modified ARM-PCR protocol with three rounds of nested PCR amplified TCRbeta. TCRdb ran MiXCR on the multiplex PCR reads and lists one entry per CDR3 protein. The table records about 86,000 distinct CDR3 sequences, about 77% of them present only once. This sample's RNA came from whole unsorted tissue. Distant lung tissue was collected more than 3 cm away from the tumor edge. This specimen comes from a study of tumor and adjacent non-tumor tissue in lung cancer. About the study: The patients, around 11 men and several women, were about 30 to 85 with stage I to III disease. On average, productive TCRbeta reads reached about 4.17 million per sample.

Study-level points and caveats: Tumor repertoires had a smaller top 100 clone share than normal lung. Tumor tissue had significantly higher TCR diversity than normal lung.

Looked up from germline, CDR1 is SGHKS and CDR2 is YYEKEE (reference sequence). This CDR3 is built from 13 residues. The sequenced sample consisted of distant non-tumor lung tissue. The chain combines TRBV5-5 with TRBJ2-7, with D tentatively TRBD1 (7 bases). This TCR was sampled from a woman between 45 and 60 years old with non-small cell lung cancer. CDR3 region: CASRGGQLYEQNF. The CDR3 bases are TGTGCCAGCAGGGGGGGACAGCTGTACGAGCAGAACTTC.